This T cell receptor beta chain was found in a study of blood T cell repertoires in COVID-19 (dated by TCRdb to between 2020 and 2021). A note on the overall study: Samples from collaborators originated in the United States, Italy and Spain and spanned both the acute and convalescent phases of COVID-19. The material from the prospective study consisted of cDNA or gDNA derived from T cells, B-cell-depleted T cells, or PBMCs. Subjects who had been exposed to COVID-19, were actively infected with it, or had recovered from it provided the deeply sampled blood TCRbeta repertoires that made up the dataset. The repertoires were released in a freely available public database meant as a resource for research on the immune response to SARS-CoV-2. The samples were drawn from the first 160 participants of the ongoing ImmuneRACE study and from more than 1,000 subjects provided by 6 global collaborators. The sample metadata nearly always contained a de-identified subject ID, COVID-19 status, age in years and sex. Where available, HLA class I and class II types were taken from metadata supplied by the sample provider and were not determined by assay-based typing. The study at large found these results: How much clinical and demographic metadata was included differed by source and by participant, and the metadata was provided uncurated.

This clone was seen more than once but under ten times. Its antigen remains unidentified. No base quality values were provided; no much bigger clone lies one nucleotide off. The collaborating institutions used their own protocols to collect whole blood in K2EDTA tubes. For TCRbeta analysis, collaborator samples were shipped as frozen whole blood, as isolated PBMCs, or as DNA extracted from either sample type. TCRbeta CDR3 regions were amplified from genomic DNA using the immunoSEQ Assay, a bias-controlled multiplex PCR. As for the authors' bioinformatics: Nucleated cell counts per sample were estimated from amplification of reference gene primers within the assay. Sequence reads were collapsed and filtered to measure the absolute abundance of every unique TCRbeta CDR3 rearrangement. For each sample, productive Simpson clonality was calculated by taking the square root of Simpson's diversity index across productive rearrangements. Held by TCRdb, this immuneACCESS table contains in-frame sequences only and omits some clones. Under half of the omission traces to an unresolved V gene where checked; the cause of the rest is unknown. The DNA gave D and trimming, while V, J and clone size come from that table. This sample lists 300,000 to 350,000 clones; roughly 90% were detected once. The ten largest make up roughly 2.1% of the sample.

The V and J ends are trimmed by 4 bases and 12 bases, leaving 22 bases between them. The CDR3 goes from the cysteine to the phenylalanine over 15 residues. Solely the CDR3 DNA is kept, with 45 bases framed from the first base. CDR1 is given as LNHDA and CDR2 as SQIVND, both from the germline V gene (reference sequence). Sequenced: peripheral blood. The rearranged segments are TRBV19 and TRBJ2-1, and perhaps TRBD1 as D gene, on 5 matching bases. This clonotype was obtained from a man in his late teens or twenties with active or convalescent COVID-19. The CDR3: CASSTRQRLFSGQFF. The nucleotide sequence is TGTGCCAGTAGTACGCGACAGCGACTGTTCTCTGGGCAGTTCTTC.